The 14 T cell receptor beta chains reported below all come from one sample, sequenced in a study of T cell responses to AZD1222 COVID-19 vaccine. Sequencing was performed with immunoSEQ multiplex PCR; in TCRdb, only in-frame clones are kept and a portion is missing. The repertoire holds approximately 160,000 clones, with about 91% as singletons. Here the sequenced sample was peripheral blood, taken 28 days after the second AZD1222 dose. These receptors originate from an adult who received the AZD1222 COVID-19 vaccine.

This chain joins TRBV5-1 and TRBJ2-7; either TRBD1 or TRBD2 may supply D (5 bases each). Germline V CDR1 and CDR2: SGHRS, YFSETQ. Trimming removed 4 bases from V and 0 bases from J, with 20 bases in between. The CDR3 runs 17 residues. CDR3 coding DNA: TGCGCCAGCAGCCCAAACTCCCCAGGGACCTCCTCCTACGAGCAGTACTTC. Translating gives CASSPNSPGTSSYEQYF. Drawing the rest from reference TRBV5-1 and TRBJ2-7, the complete variable domain is KAGVTQTPRYLIKTRGQQVTLSCSPISGHRSVSWYQQTPGQGLQFLFEYFSETQRNKGNFPGRFSGRQFSNSRSEMNVSTLELGDSALYLCASSPNSPGTSSYEQYFGPGTRLTVT.

V is TRBV7-6 and J is TRBJ2-1; D perhaps matches TRBD2 (6 bases). This CDR3 is 14 amino acids long. The V gene lost 0 bases and the J gene lost 9 bases, with 12 bases spanning the gap. Germline V gene lookup returns CDR1 SGHVS and CDR2 FNYEAQ. CDR3 loop: CASSLAGGRSEQFF. DNA of the CDR3: TGTGCCAGCAGCTTAGCGGGGGGACGGAGTGAGCAGTTCTTC. Full variable domain (missing parts from reference TRBV7-6 and TRBJ2-1): GAGVSQSPRYKVTKRGQDVALRCDPISGHVSLYWYRQALGQGPEFLTYFNYEAQQDKSGLPNDRFSAERPEGSISTLTIQRTEQRDSAMYRCASSLAGGRSEQFFGPGTRLTVL.

The rearrangement links TRBV29-1 to TRBJ2-7; D unresolved. Germline CDR1 is SQVTM and CDR2 is ANQGSEA. V was cut by 6 bases and J by 6 bases, with 18 bases left in between. The CDR3 extends over 13 amino acids. The CDR3: CSVGFSSVSEQYF. CDR3 nucleotide sequence: TGCAGCGTGGGTTTTTCCTCTGTTTCCGAGCAGTACTTC.

The chain joins TRBV9 to TRBJ1-3; possibly TRBD1 for D (5 bases). V was pared by 3 bases and J by 0 bases, with 10 bases between. The CDR3 runs 15 residues. In germline, CDR1 is SGDLS, CDR2 YYNGEE. DNA of the CDR3: TGTGCCAGCAGCGCCTCTGGGGGCTCTGGAAACACCATATATTTT. Translating it yields CASSASGGSGNTIYF.

This chain connects TRBV11-3 to TRBJ2-2; perhaps D is TRBD1 or TRBD2 (5 bases each). The CDR3 length is 13 residues. Trimming stripped 5 bases from V and 7 bases from J, with 11 bases between. In germline, CDR1 is SGHNT, CDR2 YENEEA. CDR3 nucleotide sequence: TGTGCCAGCAGCGCACTGAGGGGCGGGGAGCTGTTTTTT. As protein: CASSALRGGELFF.

This rearrangement joins TRBV3-1 (or the pseudogene TRBV3-2) to TRBJ1-6; possibly TRBD1 for D (6 bases). The germline CDR1 and CDR2 sequences are LGHDT and YNNKEL (reference sequence). The CDR3 length is 16 residues. V gave up 1 base and J gave up 3 bases, with 10 bases separating them. The CDR3 bases are TGTGCCAGCAGCCAAGGAAGGGGGTTCTATAATTCACCCCTCCACTTT. Its translation: CASSQGRGFYNSPLHF.

V gene TRBV25-1 combines with J gene TRBJ2-3, with 8 bases aligning to TRBD1. The CDR3 consists of 14 residues. Germline lookup yields CDR1 MGHDK and CDR2 SYGVNS. The V gene end was trimmed by 6 bases and the J gene end by 2 bases; junction bases not matched to a gene: 4. The CDR3 bases are TGTGCCAGCAGAAACAGGGGGTACACAGATACGCAGTATTTT. Protein: CASRNRGYTDTQYF. The entire variable domain, with the rest obtained from reference TRBV25-1 and TRBJ2-3, is as follows: EADIYQTPRYLVIGTGKKITLECSQTMGHDKMYWYQQDPGMELHLIHYSYGVNSTEKGDLSSESTVSRIRTEHFPLTLESARPSHTSQYLCASRNRGYTDTQYFGPGTRLTVL.

The chain combines TRBV5-4 with TRBJ2-5, with 9 nucleotides matching TRBD1. CDR3 length: 14 amino acids. V dropped 3 bases and J dropped 3; count of bases not matched to a gene: 3. The V gene's germline CDR1 is SGHNT and CDR2 YYREEE (reference sequence). This CDR3 reads CASSSGQGKETQYF. The CDR3 nucleotides are TGTGCCAGCAGCTCCGGACAGGGGAAAGAGACCCAGTACTTC.

The rearrangement uses TRBV19 and TRBJ1-1, with D perhaps TRBD1 (5 bases). Trimming took 5 bases from V and 4 from J, leaving 11 bases between them. Germline V CDR1 and CDR2: LNHDA, SQIVND (reference sequence). The CDR3 runs to 13 residues. The CDR3 bases are TGTGCCAGTAGTCCCCAGGGTGGCACTGAAGCTTTCTTT. This encodes CASSPQGGTEAFF.

The genes are TRBV7-9 and TRBJ1-3; 8 nucleotides match TRBD1. The germline V gene encodes CDR1 SEHNR and CDR2 FQNEAQ (reference sequence). The trim removed 5 bases at V and 9 bases at J, leaving 9 bases unmatched. The CDR3 has 14 residues. The CDR3 sequence is CASSNVQGAATIYF. The CDR3 bases are TGTGCCAGCAGCAACGTTCAGGGGGCGGCCACCATATATTTT.

This rearrangement joins TRBV7-2 to TRBJ2-2, with D perhaps matching TRBD1 or TRBD2 (5 bases each). CDR3 size: 16 residues. V lost 1 base and J 6 bases, leaving 15 bases between the germline ends. Germline V gives CDR1 SGHTA, CDR2 FQGNSA. Written as DNA, the CDR3 is TGTGCCAGCAGCTTAGAAGGGACCAGAGGGGCCGGGGAGCTGTTTTTT. Protein: CASSLEGTRGAGELFF.

The rearrangement uses TRBV19 and TRBJ1-1, with TRBD1 matching over 9 bases. Trimming removed 7 bases from V and 2 bases from J; junction bases left unmatched: 5. CDR1 is LNHDA and CDR2 is SQIVND in the germline V gene (reference sequence). The CDR3 consists of 14 residues. CDR3 region: CASTITGGNTEAFF. CDR3 nucleotide sequence: TGTGCCAGTACCATCACAGGGGGCAACACTGAAGCTTTCTTT.

This chain connects TRBV6-2 or TRBV6-3 to TRBJ1-2, with 11 bases that match TRBD1. This CDR3 spans 15 amino acids. V lost 5 bases, J lost 4 bases, and 6 bases stayed unmatched. Germline values: CDR1 MNHEY, CDR2 SVGEGT. CDR3 bases: TGTGCCAGCAGTACGGACAGGGGGCGAGGCTATGGCTACACCTTC. Translating it yields CASSTDRGRGYGYTF.

This clone was counted only a few times. In the same sample, other DNA sequences code for this CDR3. The chain couples TRBV5-4 to TRBJ2-7, with TRBD2 identical over 8 bases. This CDR3 is built from 12 residues. In germline, CDR1 is SGHNT, CDR2 YYREEE (reference sequence). J lost 7 bases, V lost 4 bases, and 4 bases had no gene match. The CDR3 DNA reads TGTGCCAGCAGCCCCCCGGGGGGGGAGCAGTACTTC. It codes for CASSPPGGEQYF.